Presented here are 25 T cell receptor beta chains from one specimen sequenced in a study of T cells in Graves' hyperthyroidism and ophthalmopathy. The CDR3 regions of TCR beta were amplified from RNA transcripts. The HTBI primer set served for first-round RT-PCR of the TCR CDR3. One entry per CDR3 protein, called by TCRdb with MiXCR from the multiplex PCR reads. The sample carries a few hundred thousand distinct CDR3 sequences, approximately 14% recorded once. Specimen: blood. The receptors were sampled from a woman aged 35 to 49 with Graves' hyperthyroidism that later progressed to Graves' ophthalmopathy.

This clonotype was counted ten times or more. The chain couples TRBV5-1 to TRBJ2-1, with 10 bases fitting TRBD1. Germline trimming cut 5 bases from V and 9 bases from J; bases unmatched to any gene: 11. The CDR3 is 15 amino acids. CDR1 and CDR2 from the germline V gene are SGHRS and YFSETQ. CDR3 DNA: TGCGCCAGCAGTCCCGGGACAGGGGTGTCGGGTGAGCAGTTCTTC. It encodes CASSPGTGVSGEQFF.

V is TRBV2 and J is TRBJ2-2; TRBD2 agrees at 13 bases. CDR3 length: 15 residues. The germline CDR1 and CDR2 sequences are SNHLY and FYNNEI. Trimming removed 8 bases from V and 5 bases from J; junction bases left unmatched: 5. In DNA, the CDR3 is TGTGCCAGCGGGGGACTAGCGGGACGTACCGGGGAGCTGTTTTTT. It is translated as CASGGLAGRTGELFF.

This clonotype was detected a few times. The chain links TRBV6-2 or TRBV6-3 to TRBJ2-7, with unresolved D. CDR1 MNHEY and CDR2 SVGEGT come from the germline V gene. This CDR3 has 11 amino acids. V was cut by 7 bases and J by 3 bases, with 7 bases left in between. The CDR3 nucleotides are TGTGCCAGCACTAACTACTACGAGCAGTACTTC. Translated: CASTNYYEQYF.

This clonotype was detected many times. CDR3 sequence (DNA): TGTGCCAGCAGTGGGACTAGCAGCGGGGAGCTGTTTTTT. Amino acids: CASSGTSSGELFF. This chain uses TRBV12-3 or TRBV12-4 with TRBJ2-2; the match to TRBD2 covers 9 bases. The CDR3 totals 13 residues. After removal of 5 bases from V and 7 bases from J, the junction contained 2 bases not matched to a gene.

This clonotype showed up many times. CDR3 coding DNA: TGTGCCAGCAGTAGTTCCAAGAGAAGAGACAGGCAGAACACTGAAGCTTTCTTT. Its protein is CASSSSKRRDRQNTEAFF. The rearrangement joins TRBV28 to TRBJ1-1; possible D gene TRBD1, 6 bases. Germline lookup yields CDR1 MDHEN and CDR2 SYDVKM. The CDR3 is 18 amino acids. The V and J ends lost 5 bases and 1 base respectively, with 23 bases between them.

Ten or more counts support this clonotype. The rearrangement joins TRBV7-9 to TRBJ2-1, with 7 positions matching TRBD2. There are 16 residues in the CDR3. The V gene's germline CDR1 is SEHNR and CDR2 FQNEAQ (reference sequence). Germline trimming cut 1 base from V and 5 bases from J; bases unmatched to any gene: 8. This chain's CDR3 is CASSLVSSGKNNEQFF. The CDR3 DNA reads as TGTGCCAGCAGCTTAGTATCTAGCGGAAAAAACAATGAGCAGTTCTTC.

This clonotype was recorded many times. The chain employs TRBV28 and TRBJ2-7; TRBD2 aligns across 14 bases. There are 17 residues in the CDR3. Trimming cost V 4 bases and J 0 bases; bases outside gene matches: 5. Germline CDR1 and CDR2: MDHEN and SYDVKM. The CDR3 protein is CASSWGTSGRYSYEQYF. CDR3 in DNA: TGTGCCAGCAGTTGGGGGACTAGCGGGAGATACTCCTACGAGCAGTACTTC.

The V call is TRBV5-1, the J call TRBJ2-3; TRBD1 matches at 8 bases. J was trimmed by 2 bases and V by 2 bases; bases with no gene match: 7. In germline, CDR1 is SGHRS, CDR2 YFSETQ. There are 16 residues in the CDR3. The CDR3 DNA is TGCGCCAGCAGCTTAGGGACAGGCCATGCCACAGATACGCAGTATTTT. This gives the protein CASSLGTGHATDTQYF.

This clonotype has at least ten counts. This chain uses TRBV5-1 with TRBJ2-5; 7 bases map to TRBD1. The CDR3 is 19 amino acids. The V gene end was trimmed by 1 base and the J gene end by 3 bases; junction bases not matched to a gene: 18. From germline, CDR1 is SGHRS and CDR2 YFSETQ. DNA of the CDR3: TGCGCCAGCAGCTTGAGGCCGATAGGGACAGTTTGGATCGAAGAGACCCAGTACTTC. Its protein product is CASSLRPIGTVWIEETQYF.

A few counts support this clonotype. V gene TRBV3-1 combines with J gene TRBJ1-6, with 9 bases that match TRBD1. The trim removed 5 bases at V and 10 bases at J, leaving 9 bases unmatched. The CDR3 sequence is 15 residues long. Germline V CDR1 and CDR2: LGHDT, YNNKEL (reference sequence). The CDR3 DNA sequence: TGTGCCAGCAGCGCCGGGACAGGGCTGCGATCACCCCTCCACTTT. Protein sequence: CASSAGTGLRSPLHF.

This clonotype was recorded many times. J is TRBJ2-3 and V is TRBV13, with 8 bases that match TRBD2. Trimming took 5 bases from V and 4 from J; bases not matched to a gene: 11. This CDR3 has 16 amino acids. Germline CDR1 and CDR2: PRHDT and FYEKMQ (reference sequence). CDR3 nucleotide sequence: TGTGCCAGCAGCCGAACGGAAGCGGGAGACTCAGATACGCAGTATTTT. It is translated as CASSRTEAGDSDTQYF. Filled out from reference TRBV13 and TRBJ2-3, the complete variable domain reads AAGVIQSPRHLIKEKRETATLKCYPIPRHDTVYWYQQGPGQDPQFLISFYEKMQSDKGSIPDRFSAQQFSDYHSELNMSSLELGDSALYFCASSRTEAGDSDTQYFGPGTRLTVL.

This clonotype was counted only a few times. Mismatch with germline at one junction end may stem from a read error. The V gene is TRBV15, the J gene TRBJ1-1; D is unresolved. CDR3 length: 15 amino acids. CDR1 is LNHNV, CDR2 YYDKDF, per germline (reference sequence). The CDR3 protein is CATSIQAIMNAEAFF. Written as DNA, the CDR3 is TGTGCCACCAGCATCCAGGCAATCATGAACGCTGAAGCTTTCTTT.

This clonotype occurred many times. The gene calls are TRBV10-2 and TRBJ1-2; 7 bases line up with TRBD1. This CDR3 has 12 amino acids. The germline V gene has CDR1 WSHSY and CDR2 SAAADI. Trimming cost V 6 bases and J 4 bases; bases outside gene matches: 2. Written as DNA, the CDR3 is TGCGCCAGCAGAGACAGGGTCTATGGCTACACCTTC. It yields the protein CASRDRVYGYTF.

This clonotype was picked up many times. The chain carries TRBV6-1 and TRBJ2-7; 8 nucleotides line up with TRBD1. This CDR3 region has 14 residues. Germline V gene sequence: CDR1 MNHNS, CDR2 SASEGT. The trim removed 5 bases at V and 2 bases at J, leaving 5 bases unmatched. CDR3 loop: CASSNGQGTYEQYF. The DNA for the CDR3 is TGTGCCAGCAGTAACGGACAGGGAACCTACGAGCAGTACTTC.

This clonotype was picked up many times. The gene calls are TRBV10-2 and TRBJ2-3, with 9 bases that match TRBD2. Trimming took 8 bases from V and 2 from J; bases not matched to a gene: 14. CDR3 size: 17 residues. Germline CDR1 reads WSHSY; CDR2 reads SAAADI. CDR3 residues: CASGLEGLATFTDTQYF. The CDR3 DNA sequence: TGCGCCAGCGGCCTTGAGGGACTAGCTACCTTCACAGATACGCAGTATTTT.

This clonotype came up a few times. The V call is TRBV15, the J call TRBJ1-4, with 9 bases matching TRBD1. Trimming removed 4 bases from V and 7 bases from J; junction bases left unmatched: 7. The CDR3 has 15 residues. Germline CDR1 LNHNV, CDR2 YYDKDF (reference sequence). The CDR3 spells CATSKNRGPLEKLFF. CDR3 sequence (DNA): TGTGCCACCAGCAAGAACAGGGGGCCTCTTGAAAAACTGTTTTTT.

About this clonotype itself: A read error is possible here, since a much larger clone lies one base away. J is TRBJ2-1 and V is TRBV28; either TRBD1 or TRBD2 may supply D (8 bases each). Germline V CDR1 and CDR2: MDHEN, SYDVKM. There are 18 residues in the CDR3. Trimming removed 6 bases from V and 5 bases from J, with 26 bases in between. The CDR3 region has the DNA TGTGCCAGCAGACTAGGGACAGGCGGGACTAGTCCCCACAATGAGCAGTTCTTC. It is translated as CASRLGTGGTSPHNEQFF.

This clonotype has a count of ten or more. V gene TRBV13 combines with J gene TRBJ2-7; 11 bases line up with TRBD2. V was clipped by 4 bases and J by 5 bases; unmatched bases: 7. The germline V gene encodes CDR1 PRHDT and CDR2 FYEKMQ (reference sequence). The CDR3 is made up of 15 amino acids. The CDR3 DNA reads TGTGCCAGCAGCTCCAGACTAGCGGGAAACCACGAGCAGTACTTC. As protein: CASSSRLAGNHEQYF. The full variable domain, rest sourced from reference TRBV13 and TRBJ2-7, is AAGVIQSPRHLIKEKRETATLKCYPIPRHDTVYWYQQGPGQDPQFLISFYEKMQSDKGSIPDRFSAQQFSDYHSELNMSSLELGDSALYFCASSSRLAGNHEQYFGPGTRLTVT.

The chain combines TRBV28 with TRBJ1-2, with a tentative D call TRBD1 (5 bases). V was clipped by 2 bases and J by 8 bases, with 9 bases between them. The CDR3 runs 12 residues. The germline V gene encodes CDR1 MDHEN and CDR2 SYDVKM. CDR3 region: CASSLGGKGYTF. CDR3 sequence (DNA): TGTGCCAGCAGTTTAGGGGGAAAGGGCTACACCTTC.

In its sample, this clonotype was seen many times. This chain joins TRBV11-2 and TRBJ2-2; TRBD2 matches at 10 bases. Germline trimming cut 2 bases from V and 6 bases from J; bases unmatched to any gene: 6. The CDR3 length is 16 residues. Germline V gene sequence: CDR1 SGHAT, CDR2 FQNNGV. CDR3 bases: TGTGCCAGCAGCTTATATATAGCGGGAGGACCCGGGGAGCTGTTTTTT. It yields the protein CASSLYIAGGPGELFF.

Many counts were recorded for this clonotype. CDR3 sequence reads: CASSIKGNTEAFF. The CDR3 nucleotides are TGTGCCAGTAGTATCAAAGGGAACACTGAAGCTTTCTTT. This sequence joins TRBV19 and TRBJ1-1; D unresolved. Per germline, CDR1 LNHDA and CDR2 SQIVND (reference sequence). CDR3 length: 13 amino acids. Trimming took off 3 bases at V and 1 base at J, with 6 bases between the two ends.

This clonotype was seen more than once but under ten times. The chain links TRBV19 to TRBJ2-2, with D possibly being TRBD1 (6 bases). V was shortened by 7 bases and J by 2 bases, with 8 bases between the two germline ends. This CDR3 is 13 amino acids long. Germline-derived CDR1 and CDR2 are LNHDA and SQIVND (reference sequence). CDR3 loop: CASTDRNTGELFF. The CDR3 DNA is TGTGCCAGTACGGACAGAAACACCGGGGAGCTGTTTTTT.

On this clonotype itself: Because the CDR3 is missing its conserved closing phenylalanine or tryptophan, this is likely a read error. The rearrangement links TRBV4-1 to TRBJ1-1; the D is unclear. The CDR3 is 16 residues long. Trimming removed 1 base from V and 5 bases from J, with 17 bases in between. From germline, CDR1 is MGHRA and CDR2 YSYEKL. As DNA, the CDR3 is TGCGCCAGCAGCCAAGTAGGTCCGGGATTGGGGACTGAAGCTTTCCTT. As protein: CASSQVGPGLGTEAFL.

This clonotype turned up a few times. The V and J genes are TRBV28 and TRBJ1-5; D ambiguous. V was shortened by 3 bases and J by 2 bases, with 11 bases between the two germline ends. There are 15 residues in the CDR3. Germline CDR1 and CDR2: MDHEN and SYDVKM. The CDR3 nucleotides read TGTGCCAGCAGTTTTGGGATTCGGGGCAATCAGCCCCAGCATTTT. Translated: CASSFGIRGNQPQHF.

In this sample, this clonotype turned up many times. This chain connects TRBV3-1 to TRBJ2-7, with D unclear. V shed 1 base and J shed 7 bases, with 11 bases lying between them. Germline lookup yields CDR1 LGHDT and CDR2 YNNKEL (reference sequence). The CDR3 runs to 13 residues. The CDR3 sequence: CASSQGRTSEQYF. The CDR3 region has the DNA TGTGCCAGCAGCCAAGGGCGGACCAGTGAGCAGTACTTC.